This T cell receptor beta chain was recovered during a study of T-cell reconstitution after alpha-beta-depleted transplantation in children. This clonotype has more than one count but fewer than ten. TCRbeta library construction was performed incorporating unique molecular identifiers. TCRdb redid the calling of the PCR reads with MiXCR, one entry per CDR3 protein. The sample shows a few hundred thousand distinct CDR3 sequences, roughly an eighth of them seen only once. V lost 4 bases and J 7 bases, leaving 11 bases between the germline ends. CDR3 size: 12 residues. Germline loops: CDR1 SGHRS, CDR2 YFSETQ.

This clonotype was obtained from a human donor who donated a stem cell graft to a child with combined immunodeficiency. This specimen consisted of PBMCs from the stem cell graft donor, obtained from the stem cell graft. V is TRBV5-1 and J is TRBJ1-2; D remains ambiguous. CDR3: CASSQDLSGYTF. The CDR3 DNA reads TGCGCCAGCAGCCAGGATCTCTCTGGCTACACCTTC.